The 21 T cell receptor beta chains given below trace back to one sample, sequenced in a study of blood T cell repertoires in COVID-19. Here immunoSEQ multiplex PCR was the method, and the copy in TCRdb shows in-frame clones only, minus some. This table holds some 200,000 clones, about 87% found once. The specimen sequenced was peripheral blood. The receptor source for this set is a young woman who had recovered from COVID-19.

This chain uses TRBV30 with TRBJ1-1; 8 bases are shared with TRBD1. Trimming at V came to 5 bases and at J to 2 bases, leaving 1 base not matched to a gene. CDR3 length equals 12 residues. From germline, CDR1 is GTSNPN and CDR2 SVGIG (reference sequence). CDR3 region: CAWGQGNTEAFF. CDR3 DNA sequence: TGTGCCTGGGGACAGGGAAACACTGAAGCTTTCTTT.

The genes are TRBV18 and TRBJ1-2, with no clear D. Trimming took 1 base from V and 3 from J, leaving 12 bases between them. The length of the CDR3 is 15 residues. CDR1 is KGHSH, CDR2 LQKENI, per germline. CDR3 in amino acids: CASSPRPGYDYGYTF. The DNA for the CDR3 is TGTGCCAGCTCACCACGCCCAGGCTACGACTATGGCTACACCTTC.

The chain couples TRBV27 to TRBJ1-1, with D perhaps matching TRBD1 (5 bases). The V end lost 2 bases, the J end lost 3 bases, and 7 bases lay between the germline ends. The CDR3 runs to 13 residues. Germline V gene lookup returns CDR1 MNHEY and CDR2 SMNVEV (reference sequence). The CDR3 nucleotides are TGTGCCAGCAGTTTAGGGGCTTACACTGAAGCTTTCTTT. Translation: CASSLGAYTEAFF.

The chain's CDR3 is CASSLQGSTGELFF. CDR3 nucleotides: TGTGCCAGCAGCCTACAGGGGAGCACCGGGGAGCTGTTTTTT. This rearrangement joins TRBV3-1 (or the pseudogene TRBV3-2) to TRBJ2-2, with 7 bases matching TRBD1. Germline V lookup: CDR1 LGHDT, CDR2 YNNKEL (reference sequence). The CDR3 consists of 14 residues. J lost 4 bases, V lost 4 bases, and 3 bases had no gene match.

V and J are TRBV15 and TRBJ1-1; 9 bases match TRBD1. Germline V gene sequence: CDR1 LNHNV, CDR2 YYDKDF (reference sequence). V gave up 1 base and J gave up 0 bases; unmatched junction bases: 6. This CDR3 is built from 17 residues. Here the CDR3 DNA reads TGTGCCACCAGCAGAGCGTGGGGACAGGGAGTGAACACTGAAGCTTTCTTT. It encodes CATSRAWGQGVNTEAFF. Supplemented by reference TRBV15 and TRBJ1-1, the full variable domain reads DAMVIQNPRYQVTQFGKPVTLSCSQTLNHNVMYWYQQKSSQAPKLLFHYYDKDFNNEADTPDNFQSRRPNTSFCFLDIRSPGLGDTAMYLCATSRAWGQGVNTEAFFGQGTRLTVV.

This chain links TRBV5-1 with TRBJ1-1, with a possible D match to TRBD1 (6 bases). From germline, CDR1 is SGHRS and CDR2 YFSETQ. This CDR3 has 14 amino acids. The V gene lost 1 base and the J gene lost 1 base, with 8 bases spanning the gap. The CDR3 DNA reads TGCGCCAGCAGCTTGATAGGGGGGAACACTGAAGCTTTCTTT. Its protein product is CASSLIGGNTEAFF.

The rearrangement uses TRBV21-1 and TRBJ2-3; the table's D call, TRBD2, was not checked against the DNA. TRBV21-1 is shown as a pseudogene. The CDR3 runs to 13 residues. The CDR3 loop is CASSPRKPDTQYF. CDR3 bases: TGTGCCAGCAGCCCACGTAAGCCAGATACGCAGTATTTT.

This chain links TRBV7-2 with TRBJ1-2; D not resolved. The V and J ends lost 4 bases and 5 bases respectively, with 17 bases between them. The CDR3 extends over 15 amino acids. Germline V lookup: CDR1 SGHTA, CDR2 FQGNSA. This chain's CDR3 is CASSSREGLKYGYTF. The CDR3 DNA is TGTGCCAGCAGCTCCCGGGAAGGGTTGAAGTATGGCTACACCTTC.

The chain combines TRBV18 with TRBJ2-7, with TRBD2 as a possible D gene (6 bases). The V end was cut by 3 bases, the J end by 2 bases, with 8 bases between. Germline V gene data show CDR1 as KGHSH and CDR2 as LQKENI. CDR3 length: 13 amino acids. The chain's CDR3 is CASSPGSTYEQYF. The CDR3 nucleotides read TGTGCCAGCTCACCCGGGAGTACCTACGAGCAGTACTTC.

In this sample, this clone turned up once. The chain couples TRBV15 to TRBJ1-2; TRBD1 is a possible D gene (5 bases). Germline V lookup: CDR1 LNHNV, CDR2 YYDKDF (reference sequence). CDR3 size: 13 residues. The V and J ends lost 1 base and 4 bases respectively, with 7 bases between them. DNA for the CDR3: TGTGCCACCAGCAGAGGGGGCGCCTATGGCTACACCTTC. Protein product: CATSRGGAYGYTF.

V usage is TRBV19 and J usage is TRBJ2-1, with D maybe TRBD2 (5 bases). This CDR3 spans 16 amino acids. Trimming took 6 bases from V and 0 from J, leaving 15 bases between them. The germline V gene has CDR1 LNHDA and CDR2 SQIVND (reference sequence). Written as DNA, the CDR3 is TGTGCCAGTAGAGCTACAGCGGCCAGCTCCTACAATGAGCAGTTCTTC. Its translation is CASRATAASSYNEQFF.

The chain couples TRBV27 to TRBJ1-5; TRBD1 is a possible D gene (5 bases). The CDR3 is 13 residues long. Trimming cost V 7 bases and J 6 bases, with 13 bases left between them. Germline V gene lookup returns CDR1 MNHEY and CDR2 SMNVEV (reference sequence). CDR3 sequence (DNA): TGTGCCAGCACACAGGTATTGAGTCAGCCCCAGCATTTT. It encodes CASTQVLSQPQHF.

The genes are TRBV13 and TRBJ1-2, with D maybe TRBD1 (6 bases). V lost 2 bases to trimming and J lost 2 bases, with 15 bases between them. The CDR3 has 16 amino acids. The germline gives CDR1 PRHDT, CDR2 FYEKMQ (reference sequence). The CDR3 DNA sequence: TGTGCCAGCAGCTTAAATATCGAAGACAGGAACTATGGCTACACCTTC. Translated: CASSLNIEDRNYGYTF.

This clone was observed a handful of times. J is TRBJ2-7 and V is TRBV7-3; D is uncertain. The V gene's germline CDR1 is SGHTA and CDR2 FQGTGA. CDR3 length equals 17 residues. Trimming took off 5 bases at V and 0 bases at J, with 20 bases between the two ends. CDR3 in amino acids: CASSLNLVRSSSYEQYF. The CDR3 DNA follows: TGTGCCAGCAGCCTAAATCTTGTACGTTCCAGCTCCTACGAGCAGTACTTC.

The chain has TRBV19 and TRBJ2-2; 7 positions agree with TRBD1. Germline CDR1 reads LNHDA; CDR2 reads SQIVND (reference sequence). V lost 3 bases to trimming and J lost 7 bases; unmatched junction nucleotides: 5. The CDR3 is 14 residues long. CDR3 coding DNA: TGTGCCAGTAGTATGCAGGGGGTGAGCGGGGAGCTGTTTTTT. It specifies CASSMQGVSGELFF. Drawing the rest from reference TRBV19 and TRBJ2-2, the complete variable domain is DGGITQSPKYLFRKEGQNVTLSCEQNLNHDAMYWYRQDPGQGLRLIYYSQIVNDFQKGDIAEGYSVSREKKESFPLTVTSAQKNPTAFYLCASSMQGVSGELFFGEGSRLTVL.

The rearrangement joins TRBV6-1 to TRBJ1-4; tentatively, D is TRBD1 (5 bases). V lost 3 bases, J lost 4 bases, and 9 bases lay in between. The CDR3 spans 14 residues. Germline V gene data show CDR1 as MNHNS and CDR2 as SASEGT. The CDR3 sequence: CASSERQFNEKLFF. The DNA for the CDR3 is TGTGCCAGCAGTGAGCGACAGTTTAATGAAAAACTGTTTTTT.

The gene calls are TRBV7-9 and TRBJ2-1; 9 nucleotides line up with TRBD2. Germline values: CDR1 SEHNR, CDR2 FQNEAQ (reference sequence). V lost 4 bases to trimming and J lost 5 bases; unmatched junction nucleotides: 6. CDR3 size: 15 residues. CDR3 DNA sequence: TGTGCCAGCAGCTACGTGGGACTAGCTGACAATGAGCAGTTCTTC. It encodes CASSYVGLADNEQFF.

CDR3 sequence (DNA): TGTGCCATCAGAGAGGGACTACGAGAGACCCAGTACTTC. Its translation is CAIREGLRETQYF. The chain couples TRBV10-3 to TRBJ2-5, with 7 bases lining up with TRBD2. Germline V CDR1 and CDR2: ENHRY, SYGVKD. The CDR3 contains 13 residues. V was pared by 6 bases and J by 4 bases, with 5 bases of the junction left unmatched.

In DNA, the CDR3 is TGTGCCAGCAGCTTGGACGGACGTGGGGGGGAGACCCAGTACTTC. This codes for CASSLDGRGGETQYF. The chain has TRBV7-9 and TRBJ2-5, with a tentative D call TRBD2 (6 bases). The germline V and J ends were trimmed by 3 bases and 5 bases, with 16 bases remaining between them. Germline V gene data show CDR1 as SEHNR and CDR2 as FQNEAQ (reference sequence). The CDR3 consists of 15 residues.

This chain uses TRBV7-3 with TRBJ2-2, with D perhaps TRBD2 (6 bases). The V end lost 1 base, the J end lost 3 bases, and 18 bases lay between the germline ends. This CDR3 is 18 amino acids long. Germline assignment: CDR1 SGHTA and CDR2 FQGTGA. CDR3 amino acids: CASSLRDWAAGDTGELFF. The CDR3 nucleotides read TGTGCCAGCAGCTTAAGGGACTGGGCCGCTGGGGACACCGGGGAGCTGTTTTTT.

The genes are TRBV7-3 and TRBJ2-1, with unresolved D. Germline-derived CDR1 and CDR2 are SGHTA and FQGTGA. This CDR3 is built from 13 residues. V lost 5 bases to trimming and J lost 6 bases, with 11 bases between them. The chain's CDR3 is CASSPQWANEQFF. CDR3 bases: TGTGCCAGCAGCCCCCAGTGGGCCAATGAGCAGTTCTTC.